The rows below give T cell receptor beta chains drawn from one sample of a study of blood T cells in healthy people across ages. Using its own MiXCR run on the 5' RACE reads, TCRdb lists one record per CDR3 protein. The repertoire consists of 1.2 million to 1.5 million distinct CDR3 sequences, with almost 60% occurring once and the leading ten covering roughly 6.3%. Sequencing was performed on blood. These receptor sequences come from a man between 18 and 35 years old in good health. CDR3s include the opening cysteine and the closing phenylalanine or tryptophan. The order of the fields is J gene, D gene, clone size, V gene, CDR3 DNA, CDR3 protein. A D gene is named only where the DNA matches it firmly. Some rows mark clone size as missing; the rest say once, few, many or name a class of expanded clone.

j_call: TRBJ2-1; d_call: -; clone_size: few; v_call: TRBV25-1; cdr3_nt: TGTGCCAGCAGTGAATATCTCACTCATAATGAGCAGTTCTTC; cdr3_aa: CASSEYLTHNEQFF
j_call: TRBJ2-3; d_call: -; clone_size: -; v_call: TRBV25-1; cdr3_nt: TGTGCCAGCAGTGACGGCCCGATGCGGATCTGGTATTTT; cdr3_aa: CASSDGPMRIWYF
j_call: TRBJ2-1; d_call: TRBD2; clone_size: few; v_call: TRBV5-6; cdr3_nt: TGTGCCAGCAGCCTTTCTGGGGGAGGGTCTGAGCAGTTCTTC; cdr3_aa: CASSLSGGGSEQFF
j_call: TRBJ2-5; d_call: -; clone_size: -; v_call: TRBV7-2; cdr3_nt: TGTGCCAGCAGACAAGGGGGGACCCAAGAGACCCAGTACTTC; cdr3_aa: CASRQGGTQETQYF
j_call: TRBJ2-1; d_call: TRBD2; clone_size: -; v_call: TRBV4-3; cdr3_nt: TGCGCCAGCAGCCAAGAATGGGTCGGGGGGTCGCGTGAGCAGTTCTTC; cdr3_aa: CASSQEWVGGSREQFF
j_call: TRBJ1-1; d_call: -; clone_size: -; v_call: TRBV11-3; cdr3_nt: TGTGCCAGCAGCCTCTACTGGGGAACTGAAGCTTTCTTT; cdr3_aa: CASSLYWGTEAFF
j_call: TRBJ2-7; d_call: TRBD2; clone_size: few; v_call: TRBV20-1; cdr3_nt: TGCAGTGCTAGGCGGAGCGGGGACTACGAGCAGTACTTC; cdr3_aa: CSARRSGDYEQYF
j_call: TRBJ1-5; d_call: -; clone_size: -; v_call: TRBV4-1; cdr3_nt: TGCGCCAGCAGCCAAGAGGGGGCTTATCAGCCCCAGCATTTT; cdr3_aa: CASSQEGAYQPQHF
j_call: TRBJ2-1; d_call: -; clone_size: -; v_call: TRBV21-1; cdr3_nt: TGTGCCAGCACTTCTCGCGGGATGACCTACAATGAGCAGTTCTTC; cdr3_aa: CASTSRGMTYNEQFF
j_call: TRBJ2-7; d_call: -; clone_size: -; v_call: TRBV20-1; cdr3_nt: TGCAGTGCTAGAGACAGGGTTCTGGTGTACGAGCAGTACTTC; cdr3_aa: CSARDRVLVYEQYF
j_call: TRBJ2-7; d_call: TRBD2; clone_size: -; v_call: TRBV5-6; cdr3_nt: TGTGCCAGCAGTCCGGGGGGGAGGGTCCCCTACGAGCAGTACTTC; cdr3_aa: CASSPGGRVPYEQYF
j_call: TRBJ1-5; d_call: TRBD1; clone_size: -; v_call: TRBV6-2/TRBV6-3; cdr3_nt: TGTGCCAGCAGACAGGGACAGGACAATCAGCCCCAGCATTTT; cdr3_aa: CASRQGQDNQPQHF
j_call: TRBJ1-1; d_call: -; clone_size: -; v_call: TRBV29-1; cdr3_nt: TGCAGCGTTGCTGGGGGGCTGACGAACACTGAAGCTTTCTTT; cdr3_aa: CSVAGGLTNTEAFF
j_call: TRBJ1-2; d_call: -; clone_size: -; v_call: TRBV9; cdr3_nt: TGTGCCAGCAGCGTAGGGGGGAGGGAAGGGCGGAATTGGGAGTATGGCTACACCTTC; cdr3_aa: CASSVGGREGRNWEYGYTF
j_call: TRBJ1-5; d_call: -; clone_size: -; v_call: TRBV27; cdr3_nt: TGTGCCAGCGGGGCAGGGAACAATCAGCCCCAGCATTTT; cdr3_aa: CASGAGNNQPQHF
j_call: TRBJ2-3; d_call: TRBD1; clone_size: few; v_call: TRBV7-2; cdr3_nt: TGTGCCAGCAGCTCCGGGACAGGGAGGACAGATACGCAGTATTTT; cdr3_aa: CASSSGTGRTDTQYF
j_call: TRBJ1-1; d_call: -; clone_size: -; v_call: TRBV27; cdr3_nt: TGTGCCAGCAGTTTATCCGGGACACCGTACACTGAAGCTTTCTTT; cdr3_aa: CASSLSGTPYTEAFF
j_call: TRBJ2-7; d_call: -; clone_size: many; v_call: TRBV6-1; cdr3_nt: TGTGCCAGCAGTGATATCCGCTACGAGCAGTACTTC; cdr3_aa: CASSDIRYEQYF
j_call: TRBJ2-1; d_call: -; clone_size: -; v_call: TRBV7-2; cdr3_nt: TGTGCCAGCAGCAGAGATCATGAGCAGTTCTTC; cdr3_aa: CASSRDHEQFF
j_call: TRBJ2-7; d_call: TRBD2; clone_size: -; v_call: TRBV6-2/TRBV6-3; cdr3_nt: TGTGCCAGCAGTTACACCCGACTAGCGGCAACCTACGAGCAGTACTTC; cdr3_aa: CASSYTRLAATYEQYF
j_call: TRBJ2-1; d_call: TRBD1; clone_size: -; v_call: TRBV5-1; cdr3_nt: TGCGCCAGCAGCTTGGTCCCGACAGGGGCTATAGGTGAGCAGTTCTTC; cdr3_aa: CASSLVPTGAIGEQFF
j_call: TRBJ2-1; d_call: -; clone_size: -; v_call: TRBV20-1; cdr3_nt: TGCAGTGCTTCGGGACAACAAAATGAGCAGTTCTTC; cdr3_aa: CSASGQQNEQFF
j_call: TRBJ2-1; d_call: TRBD2; clone_size: -; v_call: TRBV20-1; cdr3_nt: TGCAGTGTTGAAGCGGGAGGTACCAATGAGCAGTTCTTC; cdr3_aa: CSVEAGGTNEQFF
j_call: TRBJ1-4; d_call: TRBD1; clone_size: -; v_call: TRBV28; cdr3_nt: TGTGCCAGCAGTTTTCAGGGGGCAACTAATGAAAAACTGTTTTTT; cdr3_aa: CASSFQGATNEKLFF
j_call: TRBJ2-7; d_call: -; clone_size: once; v_call: TRBV6-1; cdr3_nt: TGTGCCAGCAGTGAAGCCCGCAGCGGGTTCTACGAGCAGTACTTC; cdr3_aa: CASSEARSGFYEQYF
j_call: TRBJ2-7; d_call: -; clone_size: -; v_call: TRBV4-1; cdr3_nt: TGCGCCAGCAGCCAAGTTGGCGATTCCCGAACCTACGAGAAGTACTTC; cdr3_aa: CASSQVGDSRTYEKYF
j_call: TRBJ2-1; d_call: -; clone_size: -; v_call: TRBV4-3; cdr3_nt: TGCGCCAGCAGCCAAGATCGGGGAATCCCCACAAATGAGCAGTTCTTC; cdr3_aa: CASSQDRGIPTNEQFF
j_call: TRBJ2-5; d_call: -; clone_size: -; v_call: TRBV7-2; cdr3_nt: TGTGCCAGCAGCTTGATGCGGGTGGGAATAGAGACCCAGTACTTC; cdr3_aa: CASSLMRVGIETQYF
j_call: TRBJ2-1; d_call: TRBD2; clone_size: many; v_call: TRBV28; cdr3_nt: TGTGCCAGCAGTCTCCTAGCGGGGGAGGATGAGCAGTTCTTC; cdr3_aa: CASSLLAGEDEQFF
j_call: TRBJ2-3; d_call: -; clone_size: -; v_call: TRBV2; cdr3_nt: TGTGCCAGCAGCGAAGGCGTTTCGGCGGAAGATACGCAGTATTTT; cdr3_aa: CASSEGVSAEDTQYF
j_call: TRBJ2-3; d_call: -; clone_size: -; v_call: TRBV4-2; cdr3_nt: TGTGCCAGCAGCCAAGGTGCCAGCGGGCTCCCGCCGGGTGATACGCAGTATTTT; cdr3_aa: CASSQGASGLPPGDTQYF
j_call: TRBJ2-1; d_call: -; clone_size: few; v_call: TRBV6-2/TRBV6-3; cdr3_nt: TGTGCCAGCAGTAATAGGCGGAATGAGCAGTTCTTC; cdr3_aa: CASSNRRNEQFF
j_call: TRBJ2-7; d_call: -; clone_size: -; v_call: TRBV5-1; cdr3_nt: TGCGCCAGCAGCCCCCTGGAACAGGACTACGAGCAGTACTTC; cdr3_aa: CASSPLEQDYEQYF
j_call: TRBJ2-7; d_call: TRBD1; clone_size: -; v_call: TRBV6-6; cdr3_nt: TGTGCCAGCAGTTACCGACAGGGGACACACGAGCAGTACTTC; cdr3_aa: CASSYRQGTHEQYF
j_call: TRBJ2-1; d_call: TRBD2; clone_size: few; v_call: TRBV7-9; cdr3_nt: TGTGCCAGCAGCTTAGCTAGCGGGAGGAATGAGCAGTTCTTC; cdr3_aa: CASSLASGRNEQFF
j_call: TRBJ2-1; d_call: TRBD2; clone_size: few; v_call: TRBV29-1; cdr3_nt: TGCAGCGTTGACTACTTAGCGGGAGAACCATTAACCTACAATGAGCAGTTCTTC; cdr3_aa: CSVDYLAGEPLTYNEQFF
j_call: TRBJ2-6; d_call: -; clone_size: -; v_call: TRBV7-8; cdr3_nt: TGTGCCAGCAGCTTCAGTACAGGGTCCGGGGCCAACGTCCTGACTTTC; cdr3_aa: CASSFSTGSGANVLTF
j_call: TRBJ1-6; d_call: -; clone_size: -; v_call: TRBV9; cdr3_nt: TGTGCCAGCAGCGTATCGGGGAATAATTCACCCCTCCACTTT; cdr3_aa: CASSVSGNNSPLHF
j_call: TRBJ2-5; d_call: TRBD2; clone_size: -; v_call: TRBV4-3; cdr3_nt: TGCGCCAGCAGCCAAGATAGAACTAGCGGGGGGGGAGAGACCCAGTACTTC; cdr3_aa: CASSQDRTSGGGETQYF
j_call: TRBJ2-7; d_call: -; clone_size: -; v_call: TRBV6-5; cdr3_nt: TGTGCCAGCAGTCACGGGGGGCCCTACGAGCAGTACTTC; cdr3_aa: CASSHGGPYEQYF
j_call: TRBJ2-1; d_call: -; clone_size: few; v_call: TRBV4-2; cdr3_nt: TGTGCCAGCAGCCAAGGCGGGACAGAATACAATGAGCAGTTCTTC; cdr3_aa: CASSQGGTEYNEQFF
j_call: TRBJ1-2; d_call: TRBD1; clone_size: -; v_call: TRBV20-1; cdr3_nt: TGCAGTGCTAGCCCGGGACAGGACTATGGCTACACCTTC; cdr3_aa: CSASPGQDYGYTF